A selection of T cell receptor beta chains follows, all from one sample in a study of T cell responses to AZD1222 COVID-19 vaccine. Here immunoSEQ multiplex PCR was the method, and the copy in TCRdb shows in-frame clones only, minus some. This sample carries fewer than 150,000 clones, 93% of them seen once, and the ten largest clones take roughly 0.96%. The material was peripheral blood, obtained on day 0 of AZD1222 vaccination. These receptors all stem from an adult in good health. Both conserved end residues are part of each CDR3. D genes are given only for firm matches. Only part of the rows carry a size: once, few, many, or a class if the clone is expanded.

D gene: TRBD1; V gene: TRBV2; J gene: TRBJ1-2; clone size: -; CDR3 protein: CASKEQMAGGFGYTF; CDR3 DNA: TGTGCCAGCAAGGAACAGATGGCAGGGGGGTTTGGCTACACCTTC
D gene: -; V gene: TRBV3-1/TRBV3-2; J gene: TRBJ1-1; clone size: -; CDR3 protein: CASSQLGGSTEAFF; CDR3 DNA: TGTGCCAGCAGCCAATTAGGCGGAAGCACTGAAGCTTTCTTT
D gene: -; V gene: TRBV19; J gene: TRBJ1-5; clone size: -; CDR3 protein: CASSIRVRQPQHF; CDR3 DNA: TGTGCCAGTAGTATCAGGGTGCGTCAGCCCCAGCATTTT
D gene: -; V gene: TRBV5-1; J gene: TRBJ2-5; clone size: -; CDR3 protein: CASSLEANQETQYF; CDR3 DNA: TGCGCCAGCAGCTTGGAGGCTAACCAAGAGACCCAGTACTTC
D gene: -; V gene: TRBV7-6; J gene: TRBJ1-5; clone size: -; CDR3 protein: CASSLSSADQPQHF; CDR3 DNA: TGTGCCAGCAGCTTATCGTCAGCAGATCAGCCCCAGCATTTT
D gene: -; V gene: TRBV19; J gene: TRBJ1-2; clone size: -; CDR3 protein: CASSIEVGQSYGYTF; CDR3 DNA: TGTGCCAGTAGTATAGAGGTCGGGCAGAGCTATGGCTACACCTTC
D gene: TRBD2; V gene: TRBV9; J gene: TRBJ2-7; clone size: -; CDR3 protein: CASSPHWTSSYEQYF; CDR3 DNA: TGTGCCAGCAGCCCCCACTGGACTAGCTCCTACGAGCAGTACTTC
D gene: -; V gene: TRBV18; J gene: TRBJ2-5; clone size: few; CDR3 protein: CASSPNQETQYF; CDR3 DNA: TGTGCCAGCTCACCAAACCAAGAGACCCAGTACTTC
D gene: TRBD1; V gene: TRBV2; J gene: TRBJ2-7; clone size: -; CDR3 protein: CASGGWRTGGVYEQYF; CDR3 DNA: TGTGCCAGCGGAGGGTGGAGGACAGGGGGCGTCTACGAGCAGTACTTC
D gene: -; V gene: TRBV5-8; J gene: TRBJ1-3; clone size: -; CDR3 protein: CASSLGVSSGNTIYF; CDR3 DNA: TGTGCCAGCAGCTTGGGGGTGAGCTCTGGAAACACCATATATTTT
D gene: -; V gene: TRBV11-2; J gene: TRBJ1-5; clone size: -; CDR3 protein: CASSLGSGGNQPQHF; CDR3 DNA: TGTGCCAGCAGCTTAGGGAGTGGGGGAAATCAGCCCCAGCATTTT
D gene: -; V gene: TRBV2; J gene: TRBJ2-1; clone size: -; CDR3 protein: CASSGGGGWNEQFF; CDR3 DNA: TGTGCCAGCAGTGGAGGAGGGGGGTGGAATGAGCAGTTCTTC
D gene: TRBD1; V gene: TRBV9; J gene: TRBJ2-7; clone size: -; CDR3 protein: CASSTTGVEQYF; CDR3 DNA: TGTGCCAGCAGCACAACAGGGGTCGAGCAGTACTTC
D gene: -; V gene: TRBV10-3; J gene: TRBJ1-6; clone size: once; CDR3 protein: CAATQGPNSPLHF; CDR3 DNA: TGTGCCGCCACGCAGGGCCCTAATTCACCCCTCCACTTT
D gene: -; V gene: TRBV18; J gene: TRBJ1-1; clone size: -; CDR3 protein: CASSPPTASEREAFF; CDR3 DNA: TGTGCCAGCTCACCACCGACGGCCTCTGAAAGGGAAGCTTTCTTT
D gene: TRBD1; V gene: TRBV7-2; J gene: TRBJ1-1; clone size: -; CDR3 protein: CASSPRTGRTEAFF; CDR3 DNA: TGTGCCAGCAGCCCGAGGACAGGCCGGACTGAAGCTTTCTTT
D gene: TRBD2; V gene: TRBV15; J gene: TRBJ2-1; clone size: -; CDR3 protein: CATSRSPRSLAVYNEQFF; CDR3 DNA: TGTGCCACCAGCAGGTCACCCCGGAGCCTAGCGGTCTACAATGAGCAGTTCTTC